Listed below are T cell receptor beta chains from one sample, sequenced in a study of human T cells and chemical hapten exposure. TCRdb re-analysed the RACE reads in MiXCR, keeping a single row per CDR3 protein. This table has 65,000 to 100,000 distinct CDR3 sequences, 6.5% to 8.5% appearing once. Sequenced here: whole blood, sampled in connection with sensitization to the hapten diphenylcyclopropenone (DPC). All receptors come from a woman aged 25 to 39 with alopecia areata. Some clones in this sample may be carry-over from other donors' samples. The CDR3 runs from the conserved cysteine through the conserved F or W. Fields, in order: D gene, J gene, clone size, V gene, CDR3 DNA, CDR3 protein. A D gene is named only where the DNA matches it firmly. Expanded clones get a size class; other rows say once, few or many, or leave the size out.

D: NA
J: TRBJ2-1
size: many
V: TRBV20-1
DNA: TGCAGTGTTGGTCGGTCGGAGGGACGGTTCTTC
CDR3: CSVGRSEGRFF

D: NA
J: TRBJ1-6
size: few
V: TRBV7-2
DNA: TGTGCCAGCAGCTCGAGGACAAGCCGACCCCTCCACTTT
CDR3: CASSSRTSRPLHF

D: TRBD2
J: TRBJ2-3
size: many
V: TRBV20-1
DNA: TGCAGTGCTAGAGACGGACTAGCGGGGGGGCCTGATTACACAGATACGCAGTATTTT
CDR3: CSARDGLAGGPDYTDTQYF

D: TRBD1
J: TRBJ2-1
size: many
V: TRBV29-1
DNA: TGCAGCGTTGAGGTCCAGGGGGTCAATGAGCAGTTCTTC
CDR3: CSVEVQGVNEQFF

D: NA
J: TRBJ2-3
size: many
V: TRBV10-3
DNA: TGTGCCATCAGTGATGGGGGCGCCGGGGCAGATACGCAGTATTTT
CDR3: CAISDGGAGADTQYF

D: TRBD1
J: TRBJ1-1
size: many
V: TRBV5-1
DNA: TGCGCCAGCAGCTTGGTTAGTACAGGGGGTAGAGGAACTGAAGCTTTCTTT
CDR3: CASSLVSTGGRGTEAFF

D: TRBD1
J: TRBJ1-1
size: few
V: TRBV30
DNA: TGTGCCTGGAACACAGGGGGCGGCACTGAAGCTTTCTTT
CDR3: CAWNTGGGTEAFF

D: NA
J: TRBJ2-3
size: many
V: TRBV7-3
DNA: TGTGCCAGCAGCTCTACTACTACAGATACGCAGTATTTT
CDR3: CASSSTTTDTQYF

D: NA
J: TRBJ1-5
size: few
V: TRBV11-2
DNA: TGTGCCAGCAGCTTAACTGGGGCTAGCAATCAGCCCCAGCATTTT
CDR3: CASSLTGASNQPQHF

D: NA
J: TRBJ1-1
size: NA
V: TRBV7-3
DNA: TGTGCCAGCAGTTCCACGGGGTATGACACTGAAGCTTTCTTT
CDR3: CASSSTGYDTEAFF

D: TRBD1
J: TRBJ1-4
size: few
V: TRBV12-3/TRBV12-4
DNA: TGTGCCAGCACCCGAGACAGGGTGTCTAATGAAAAACTGTTTTTT
CDR3: CASTRDRVSNEKLFF

D: NA
J: TRBJ1-1
size: few
V: TRBV3-1
DNA: TGTGCCAGCAGCCAAGGGGGGCGGAACACTGAAGCTTTCTTT
CDR3: CASSQGGRNTEAFF

D: NA
J: TRBJ1-5
size: many
V: TRBV12-3/TRBV12-4
DNA: TGTGCCAGCAGTCTCGGCCAGAGAAGGCAGCCCCAGCATTTT
CDR3: CASSLGQRRQPQHF

D: TRBD2
J: TRBJ2-3
size: few
V: TRBV10-3
DNA: TGTGCCATCAGTCGGAGGACTAGCGGGGTCCCAGATACGCAGTATTTT
CDR3: CAISRRTSGVPDTQYF

D: NA
J: TRBJ1-1
size: many
V: TRBV14
DNA: TGTGCCAGCAGCCACCGTCCCGGGACAAGGGTGAACACTGAAGCTTTCTTT
CDR3: CASSHRPGTRVNTEAFF

D: NA
J: TRBJ1-1
size: few
V: TRBV21-1
DNA: TGTGCCAGGATGGACACATCTAACACTGAAGCTTTCTTT
CDR3: CARMDTSNTEAFF

D: NA
J: TRBJ2-3
size: many
V: TRBV20-1
DNA: TGCAGTGCTCTCCGGGGGGCTACAGATACGCAGTATTTT
CDR3: CSALRGATDTQYF

D: NA
J: TRBJ2-5
size: NA
V: TRBV7-6
DNA: TGTGCCAGCTTAGATAATAGCGAGGGAGAGACCCAGTACTTC
CDR3: CASLDNSEGETQYF

D: TRBD2
J: TRBJ2-1
size: many
V: TRBV7-9
DNA: TGTGCCAGCATCAATCCTCTAGCGGGAGACTACAATGAGCAGTTCTTC
CDR3: CASINPLAGDYNEQFF